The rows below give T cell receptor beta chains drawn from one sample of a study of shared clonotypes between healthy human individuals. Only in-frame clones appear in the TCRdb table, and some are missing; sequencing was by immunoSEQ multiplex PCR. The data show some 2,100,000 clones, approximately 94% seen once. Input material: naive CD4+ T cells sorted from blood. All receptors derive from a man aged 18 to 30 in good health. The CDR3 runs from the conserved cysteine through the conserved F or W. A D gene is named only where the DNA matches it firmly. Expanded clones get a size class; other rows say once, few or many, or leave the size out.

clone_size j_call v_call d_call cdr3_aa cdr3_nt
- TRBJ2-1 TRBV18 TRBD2 CASSRTSGDHSYNEQFF TGTGCCAGCTCAAGGACTAGCGGGGACCACTCCTACAATGAGCAGTTCTTC
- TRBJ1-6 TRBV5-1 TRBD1 CASSTGQGPNSPLHF TGCGCCAGCAGCACGGGACAGGGACCCAATTCACCCCTCCACTTT
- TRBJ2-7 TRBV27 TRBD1 CASSPVRDREYYEQYF TGTGCCAGCAGTCCAGTCCGGGACAGGGAATACTACGAGCAGTACTTC
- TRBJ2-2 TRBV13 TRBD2 CASSLLADSNTGELFF TGTGCCAGCAGCTTACTAGCGGACTCGAACACCGGGGAGCTGTTTTTT
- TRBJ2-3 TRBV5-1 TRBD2 CASSLLAGATDTQYF TGCGCCAGCAGCCTTCTAGCGGGAGCAACAGATACGCAGTATTTT
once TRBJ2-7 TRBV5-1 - CASSLAGGSAYEQYF TGCGCCAGCAGCTTGGCCGGGGGCAGCGCCTACGAGCAGTACTTC
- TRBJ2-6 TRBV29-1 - CSVGDGANVLTF TGCAGCGTTGGAGATGGGGCCAACGTCCTGACTTTC
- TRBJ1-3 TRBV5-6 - CASSSLIPGNTIYF TGTGCCAGCAGCTCGTTAATCCCCGGAAACACCATATATTTT
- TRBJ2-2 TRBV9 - CASSPQFGELFF TGTGCCAGCAGCCCCCAATTCGGGGAGCTGTTTTTT
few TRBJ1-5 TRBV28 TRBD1 CASITGTVLQPQHF TGTGCCAGCATCACCGGGACAGTACTTCAGCCCCAGCATTTT
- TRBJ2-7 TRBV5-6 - CASSSDSRVAYEQYF TGTGCCAGCAGCTCGGACAGCCGGGTCGCCTACGAGCAGTACTTC
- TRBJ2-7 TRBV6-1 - CASRKQKLPYEQYF TGTGCCAGCAGAAAACAGAAACTTCCCTACGAGCAGTACTTC
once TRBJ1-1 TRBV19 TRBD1 CASSTHGYKRRGQSTEAFF TGTGCCAGTAGTACCCATGGATATAAGCGGAGGGGGCAGTCCACTGAAGCTTTCTTT
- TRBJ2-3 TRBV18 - CASSPLRDPVTDTQYF TGTGCCAGCTCACCATTGAGGGACCCCGTCACAGATACGCAGTATTTT
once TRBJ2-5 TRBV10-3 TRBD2 CAISLAGGGETQYF TGTGCCATCAGTCTAGCGGGAGGAGGAGAGACCCAGTACTTC
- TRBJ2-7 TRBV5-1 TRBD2 CASSLVGGTYEQYF TGCGCCAGCAGCTTGGTGGGAGGGACCTACGAGCAGTACTTC
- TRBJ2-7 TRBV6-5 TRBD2 CATRSGRVGYEQYF TGTGCCACCCGAAGCGGGAGAGTGGGCTACGAGCAGTACTTC
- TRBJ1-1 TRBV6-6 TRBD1 CASSYSIGTGVTEAFF TGTGCCAGCAGTTACTCGATCGGGACAGGGGTTACTGAAGCTTTCTTT
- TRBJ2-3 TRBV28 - CASSSPALTDTQYF TGTGCCAGCAGTTCCCCCGCCCTCACAGATACGCAGTATTTT
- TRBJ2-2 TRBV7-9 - CASSLDPGELFF TGTGCCAGCAGCTTAGATCCCGGGGAGCTGTTTTTT
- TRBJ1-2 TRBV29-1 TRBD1 CSVRDRGIYGYTF TGCAGCGTCCGGGACAGGGGAATCTATGGCTACACCTTC
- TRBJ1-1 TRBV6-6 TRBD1 CASRRDRGNTEAFF TGTGCCAGCAGGCGGGACAGGGGGAACACTGAAGCTTTCTTT
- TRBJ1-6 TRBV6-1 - CASNGQSSYNSPLHF TGTGCCAGCAACGGACAGAGCTCCTATAATTCACCCCTCCACTTT
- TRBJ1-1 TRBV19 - CASKNTEAFF TGTGCCAGTAAAAACACTGAAGCTTTCTTT
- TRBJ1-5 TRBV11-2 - CASSLQPGGGQPQHF TGTGCCAGCAGCCTCCAGCCCGGGGGAGGGCAGCCCCAGCATTTT
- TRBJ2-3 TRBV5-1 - CASSPPTSTDTQYF TGCGCCAGCAGCCCGCCTACTAGCACAGATACGCAGTATTTT
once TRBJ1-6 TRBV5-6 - CASSLGTGSSYNSPLHF TGTGCCAGCAGCTTGGGCACGGGGAGCTCCTATAATTCACCCCTCCACTTT
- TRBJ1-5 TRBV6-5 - CASSSDRDPGAQHF TGTGCCAGCAGTTCGGACCGGGACCCTGGGGCCCAGCATTTT
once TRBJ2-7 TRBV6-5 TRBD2 CASSYRLAPNYEQYF TGTGCCAGCAGTTATCGACTAGCGCCCAACTACGAGCAGTACTTC
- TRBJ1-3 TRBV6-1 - CASSERGLSGNTIYF TGTGCCAGCAGTGAAAGAGGCCTCTCTGGAAACACCATATATTTT
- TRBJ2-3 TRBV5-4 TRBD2 CASSLEGLAGTDTQYF TGTGCCAGCAGCTTGGAGGGACTAGCGGGCACAGATACGCAGTATTTT
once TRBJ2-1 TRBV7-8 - CASSPVQGNEQFF TGTGCCAGCAGCCCGGTACAGGGTAACGAGCAGTTCTTC